The clone carrying this T cell receptor beta chain appeared a few times. Its antigen is as yet unknown. Researchers ran the PCR with 60 Vbeta and 13 Jbeta primers. Repertoires were generated with immunoSEQ multiplex PCR, while TCRdb's copy carries only in-frame clones and drops some. Of over 100,000 clones in the sample, 55% to 75% are singletons; the top ten hold about 5%. The data belong to a study of cytomegalovirus exposure and HLA in healthy donors. General observations from the study: A missense DCLRE1C variant was associated with V- and J-gene trimming of TCR beta chains in a later analysis, and an independent cohort replicated the association. According to the study, 160 or so TCR beta chains were cytomegalovirus-associated.

This receptor was obtained from a woman aged 65 to 85 in good health and CMV-seropositive. The sample consisted of PBMCs.

The CDR3 sequence is CASSPQRGYGYTF. For the CDR3, the DNA is TGTGCCAGCAGTCCCCAAAGGGGCTATGGCTACACCTTC. The rearrangement uses TRBV27 and TRBJ1-2, with D possibly TRBD1 on 5 matching bases. The V end lost 5 bases, the J end lost 4 bases, and 11 bases lay between the germline ends. This CDR3 is 13 amino acids long. Germline CDR1 MNHEY, CDR2 SMNVEV (reference sequence).